The 5 T cell receptor beta chains in this list originate from one sample, sequenced in a study of T cell clones after liver transplantation. Data came from immunoSEQ multiplex PCR; TCRdb stores just in-frame clones and leaves some out. Among tens of thousands of clones listed, 80% to 85% were seen once. Sequencing used CD4+ T cells from blood, obtained 48 months after liver transplant. These receptors were collected from a human patient who received a liver transplant. Some T cells may have originated in the graft donor.

This chain connects TRBV11-3 to TRBJ1-1; no firm D call. The CDR3 totals 12 residues. Trimming cost V 6 bases and J 3 bases, with 8 bases left between them. The germline V gene encodes CDR1 SGHNT and CDR2 YENEEA. The CDR3, as DNA: TGTGCCAGCAGTCAGAGGGACACTGAAGCTTTCTTT. As protein: CASSQRDTEAFF.

This chain connects TRBV7-6 to TRBJ2-5, with D possibly TRBD1 on 6 matching bases. V was shortened by 5 bases and J by 5 bases, with 15 bases between the two germline ends. The CDR3 contains 14 residues. CDR1 and CDR2 from the germline V gene are SGHVS and FNYEAQ. DNA for the CDR3: TGTGCCAGCAGCCAAACCTCGAGGGGGGAGACCCAGTACTTC. Translation: CASSQTSRGETQYF.

This chain uses TRBV7-3 with TRBJ2-5, with TRBD2 matching over 8 bases. CDR3 length: 14 residues. Germline V gene lookup returns CDR1 SGHTA and CDR2 FQGTGA. The V segment lost 5 bases and the J segment 4 bases; nucleotides outside the gene matches: 6. The CDR3 sequence: CASSPSGRGETQYF. For the CDR3, the DNA is TGTGCCAGCAGCCCCTCCGGGAGGGGAGAGACCCAGTACTTC.

V usage is TRBV11-2 and J usage is TRBJ1-3; D is uncertain. Germline loops: CDR1 SGHAT, CDR2 FQNNGV. V was clipped by 2 bases and J by 4 bases, with 12 bases between them. The CDR3 length is 15 residues. Written as DNA, the CDR3 is TGTGCCAGCAGCTTAAGGGTCGGGGAAGGAAACACCATATATTTT. Its protein is CASSLRVGEGNTIYF.

The rearrangement links TRBV27 to TRBJ2-7; the D gene could be TRBD1 or TRBD2 (5 bases each). The CDR3 consists of 14 residues. Germline V gene data show CDR1 as MNHEY and CDR2 as SMNVEV (reference sequence). With 8 bases removed from V and 2 bases from J, the gap between germline ends came to 16 bases. CDR3 loop: CASPDQRGPYEQYF. CDR3 bases: TGTGCCAGCCCTGACCAGAGGGGTCCCTACGAGCAGTACTTC.